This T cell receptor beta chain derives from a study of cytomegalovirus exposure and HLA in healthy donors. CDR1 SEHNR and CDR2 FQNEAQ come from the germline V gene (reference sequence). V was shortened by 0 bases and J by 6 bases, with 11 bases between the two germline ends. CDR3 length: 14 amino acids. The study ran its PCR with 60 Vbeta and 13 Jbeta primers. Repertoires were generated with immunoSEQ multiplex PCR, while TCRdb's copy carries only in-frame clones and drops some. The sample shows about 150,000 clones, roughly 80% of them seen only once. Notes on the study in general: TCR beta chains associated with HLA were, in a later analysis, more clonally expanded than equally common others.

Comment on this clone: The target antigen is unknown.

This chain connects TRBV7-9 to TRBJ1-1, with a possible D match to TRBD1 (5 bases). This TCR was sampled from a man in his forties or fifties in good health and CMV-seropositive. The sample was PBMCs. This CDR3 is CASSLAAGQAEAFF. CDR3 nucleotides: TGTGCCAGCAGCTTAGCGGCAGGGCAGGCTGAAGCTTTCTTT.